Included here is one TCR beta chain sequence, with context. The table came from immunoSEQ multiplex PCR; TCRdb's copy has only in-frame clones and leaves some out. This sample has some 74,000 clones, with around 90% found just once. The data derive from a study of T cell changes during pregnancy in multiple sclerosis. This CDR3 has 14 amino acids. Germline V gives CDR1 SGHDT, CDR2 YYEEEE. The specimen comprised peripheral blood, sampled after pregnancy. This receptor was identified in a female donor in good health, enrolled as a control in a pregnancy study. The V call is TRBV5-6, the J call TRBJ2-5, with D possibly matching TRBD2 (6 bases). The DNA end favors TRBJ2-7, so the J call may be wrong. DNA of the CDR3: TGTGCCAGCTCGGGGGTAGGAACCTCCTACGAGCAGTACTTC. Translated: CASSGVGTSYEQYF.